These 18 T cell receptor beta chains came from one sample sequenced in a study of T cells in women clearing cervical HPV infection. Assay used: immunoSEQ multiplex PCR; TCRdb lists only in-frame clones, some missing. The sample yields over 30,000 clones, of which the top ten take up 6.5% to 9%. The sample taken for sequencing was blood buffy coat. These receptors originate from a woman between 18 and 69 years old with a cervical HPV16 infection that either progressed to CIN3+ or cleared (not recorded which).

With regard to this clone: Read sequence stops 3 residues before the CDR3 end, and the germline J gene provides the missing end. The V and J genes are TRBV2 and TRBJ2-7; D perhaps matches TRBD1 (6 bases). Germline V gene lookup returns CDR1 SNHLY and CDR2 FYNNEI. This CDR3 is built from 12 residues. The ends were cut back, 11 bases at V and 6 bases at J, with 17 bases in the middle. The CDR3 bases that were read are TGTGCCGGACAGATGCAGGGCCCCGAG. This sequence encodes CAGQMQGPE. The whole CDR3 sequence reads CAGQMQGPEQYF.

Concerning this clone: The read ends 3 residues early relative to the CDR3; the germline J gene fills the gap. The chain couples TRBV7-2 to TRBJ1-5; D is undetermined. Germline CDR1 is SGHTA and CDR2 is FQGNSA. V was pared by 1 base and J by 0 bases, with 7 bases between. The CDR3 loop spans 15 amino acids. CDR3 DNA (partial): TGTGCCAGCAGCTTAGGATTACATAGCAATCAGCCC. Translation gives CASSLGLHSNQP. The CDR3 reads in full as CASSLGLHSNQPQHF.

As regards this clone: Sequencing ends 3 residues short of the CDR3 end; the germline J gene provides the rest. This chain links TRBV12-3 or TRBV12-4 with TRBJ2-2; maybe TRBD1 (6 bases). This CDR3 has 16 residues. Trimming left V 7 bases short and J 5 bases short, with 20 bases between. CDR3 DNA (partial): TGTGCCAGCATTCCTAGCTGGGGGCAGTGGACCGGGGAG. Translating gives CASIPSWGQWTGE. The CDR3 reads in full as CASIPSWGQWTGELFF.

In the case of this clone: The observed sequence ends 3 residues before the CDR3 terminus, with the missing tail filled in from the germline J gene. The J gene is TRBJ2-3, the V gene TRBV5-1; the match to TRBD2 covers 12 bases. CDR1 and CDR2 (germline): SGHRS, YFSETQ. The junction had 6 bases not matched to a gene; V was cut back by 2 bases and J by 5 bases. CDR3 length: 16 amino acids. CDR3 amino acids: CASSFLAGGQKDTQYF. The part of the CDR3 DNA that was read is TGCGCCAGCAGCTTTCTAGCGGGGGGGCAGAAAGATACG.

About this clone: The read is 3 residues too short to cover the CDR3 end, so that end is filled in from the germline J gene. The chain recombines TRBV7-9 with TRBJ1-1, with D unclear. This CDR3 spans 11 amino acids. CDR1 is SEHNR, CDR2 FQNEAQ, per germline (reference sequence). The CDR3 is CASSSLYEAFF. The CDR3 bases that were read are TGTGCCAGCAGCTCCCTCTACGAG.

Notes on this clone: The read ends 3 residues early relative to the CDR3; the germline J gene fills the gap. This chain connects TRBV2 to TRBJ2-1; 10 nucleotides line up with TRBD2. J was trimmed by 0 bases and V by 2 bases; bases with no gene match: 10. Germline CDR1 and CDR2: SNHLY and FYNNEI. The CDR3 is made up of 19 amino acids. The covered CDR3 bases are TGTGCCAGCAGTGAAATCTCTAGCGGGGGCCAGAGCTCCTACAATGAG. Residues: CASSEISSGGQSSYNE. The complete CDR3 sequence is CASSEISSGGQSSYNEQFF.

In the case of this clone: The CDR3 is cut off 3 residues early in the read; its end comes from the germline J gene. The rearrangement links TRBV5-1 to TRBJ1-2; 10 bases agree with TRBD1. V trimming: 2 bases; J trimming: 6 bases; junction bases outside the gene matches: 7. The CDR3 sequence is 15 residues long. Germline assignment: CDR1 SGHRS and CDR2 YFSETQ. CDR3 sequence: CASSFRQGAADGYTF. The DNA read from the CDR3 is TGCGCCAGCAGCTTCCGACAGGGGGCGGCGGATGGC.

This clone is medium-sized by frequency. The read falls 3 residues short of the CDR3 end, and the missing part is taken from the germline J gene. V and J are TRBV7-9 and TRBJ1-1, with D perhaps matching TRBD1 (5 bases). The V gene lost 4 bases and the J gene lost 5 bases, with 14 bases spanning the gap. This CDR3 has 14 residues. Germline CDR1 is SEHNR and CDR2 is FQNEAQ (reference sequence). The sequenced CDR3 bases are TGTGCCAGCAGCTGGAGGGACTCGGGGACTGAA. Amino acid sequence: CASSWRDSGTE. The full CDR3 protein is CASSWRDSGTEAFF.

About this clone itself: The read falls 3 residues short of the CDR3 end, and the missing part is taken from the germline J gene. The gene calls are TRBV7-2 and TRBJ1-4, with 7 bases that match TRBD1. CDR3 length: 13 amino acids. V gave up 4 bases and J gave up 8 bases; unmatched junction bases: 4. Germline V gene lookup returns CDR1 SGHTA and CDR2 FQGNSA. CDR3 loop: CASSWDRKEKLFF. Incomplete CDR3 DNA: TGTGCCAGCAGCTGGGACAGAAAGGAAAAA.

A note on this clone: The read ends 3 residues before the CDR3 terminus; that terminus is restored from the germline J gene. The chain carries TRBV7-3 and TRBJ1-2; 12 bases map to TRBD1. The CDR3 covers 14 residues. Germline lookup yields CDR1 SGHTA and CDR2 FQGTGA. The DNA read from the CDR3 is TGTGCCAGCAGCTCGGGACAGGGGGCTAAGGGC. Translated, it gives CASSSGQGAKG. The whole CDR3 sequence reads CASSSGQGAKGYTF.

This CDR3 is CASSLGGDSNQPQHF. Partial CDR3 DNA: TGTGCCAGCAGCTTAGGGGGGGATAGCAATCAGCCC. V usage is TRBV7-2 and J usage is TRBJ1-5; D might be TRBD1 (5 bases). The read terminates 3 residues before the CDR3 end, so the remaining end is supplied by the germline J gene. The germline gives CDR1 SGHTA, CDR2 FQGNSA. V was shortened by 1 base and J by 0 bases, with 7 bases between the two germline ends. The CDR3 extends over 15 amino acids.

As for this clone: The CDR3 is cut off 3 residues early in the read; its end comes from the germline J gene. The chain has TRBV20-1 and TRBJ1-1; TRBD1 might be the D (5 bases). The CDR3 is 15 residues long. V lost 1 base, J lost 6 bases, and 18 bases lay in between. CDR1 is DFQATT, CDR2 SNEGSKA, per germline (reference sequence). CDR3 sequence: CSARGPLGAKAEAFF. CDR3 bases read: TGCAGTGCTAGAGGCCCTCTTGGGGCGAAGGCTGAA.

On this clone itself: The sequence runs out 3 residues before the end of the CDR3; the remainder is reconstructed from the germline J gene. The V and J genes are TRBV7-2 and TRBJ1-2; D is undetermined. This CDR3 comprises 14 residues. CDR1 is SGHTA and CDR2 is FQGNSA in the germline V gene. The CDR3 protein is CASSLGGQIYDYTF. The DNA read from the CDR3 is TGTGCCAGCAGCTTAGGCGGGCAAATCTACGAC.

As for this clone: The read ends 3 residues before the CDR3 terminus; that terminus is restored from the germline J gene. The chain uses TRBV30 and TRBJ1-2; 7 nucleotides match TRBD1. Germline trimming cut 8 bases from V and 4 bases from J; bases unmatched to any gene: 10. Germline CDR1 reads GTSNPN; CDR2 reads SVGIG (reference sequence). CDR3 length equals 13 residues. The CDR3 loop is CAKEGGSSYGYTF. Partial CDR3 DNA: TGTGCCAAGGAAGGGGGCTCCTCCTATGGC. The full variable domain, completed using reference TRBV30 and TRBJ1-2, is SQTIHQWPATLVQPVGSPLSLECTVEGTSNPNLYWYRQAAGRGLQLLFYSVGIGQISSEVPQNLSASRPQDRQFILSSKKLLLSDSGFYLCAKEGGSSYGYTFGSGTRLTVV.

As concerns this clone: The junction shows a germline mismatch at one end, possibly a read error. CDR3 sequence: CASSQDWARTGELFF. The CDR3 bases that were read are TGCGCCAGCAGCCAAGATTGGGCGCGCACCGGGGAG. The chain carries TRBV4-2 and TRBJ2-2; D gene ambiguous. The read falls 3 residues short of the CDR3 end, and the missing part is taken from the germline J gene. Germline-derived CDR1 and CDR2 are LGHNA and YNFKEQ. CDR3 length: 15 amino acids.

Turning to this clone: Sequencing ends 3 residues short of the CDR3 end; the germline J gene provides the rest. The chain combines TRBV7-9 with TRBJ1-2; 7 bases line up with TRBD1. The V gene's germline CDR1 is SEHNR and CDR2 FQNEAQ (reference sequence). The CDR3 length is 14 residues. V shed 5 bases and J 2 bases; nucleotides not matched to a gene: 5. CDR3: CASSVQTGNYGYTF. The CDR3 DNA, read in part, is TGTGCCAGCAGCGTCCAGACAGGGAACTATGGC.

To note about this clone: Read coverage stops 3 residues before the CDR3 terminus; the germline J gene supplies the remainder. The J gene is TRBJ1-2, the V gene TRBV5-1, with TRBD1 matching 7 bases. The germline V gene has CDR1 SGHRS and CDR2 YFSETQ. Trimming took 4 bases from V and 3 from J; bases not matched to a gene: 9. The CDR3 consists of 15 residues. The covered CDR3 bases are TGCGCCAGCAGCCCCGGAGGGGGCACTTACTATGGC. Protein: CASSPGGGTYYG. The CDR3 in full is CASSPGGGTYYGYTF.

With respect to this clone: Coverage ceases 3 residues before the CDR3 finishes, and the germline J gene fills in the end. V gene TRBV10-3 combines with J gene TRBJ2-2; tentative D call: TRBD1 (5 bases). Per the germline V gene, CDR1 is ENHRY and CDR2 is SYGVKD. Trimming cost V 6 bases and J 0 bases, with 8 bases left between them. There are 14 residues in the CDR3. Partial CDR3 DNA: TGTGCCATCAGGCGGACAACGAACACCGGGGAG. It encodes CAIRRTTNTGE. The complete CDR3 reads CAIRRTTNTGELFF.